This T cell receptor beta chain stems from a study of early T cells in non-severe SARS-CoV-2 infection. Study overall: Bulk RNA taken from unsorted whole blood was sequenced, leaving chains unpaired.

The CDR3 is 12 residues long. V was shortened by 7 bases and J by 4 bases, with 10 bases between the two germline ends. Germline CDR1 is SEHNR and CDR2 is FQNEAQ (reference sequence). Individual cDNA molecules carried attached unique molecular identifiers. TCRdb called the 5' RACE reads again in MiXCR, with one record for every CDR3 protein. The sample lists 75,000 to 80,000 distinct CDR3 sequences; about a sixth were seen once. This clonotype came up a few times. Specimen: whole blood. V is TRBV7-9 and J is TRBJ1-1; the D is unclear. The sequence was collected from an adult who was a healthcare worker with PCR-confirmed SARS-CoV-2 infection or an uninfected control (not recorded which). CDR3 in amino acids: CASTRGSTEAFF. CDR3 in DNA: TGTGCCAGCACGCGCGGATCCACTGAAGCTTTCTTT.